This record looks at one TCR beta chain sequence and its context. This entry comes from a study of CD8 T cells in Susac syndrome. The authors reverse transcribed roughly 0.5 to 1 ug RNA with random hexamers. TCRdb re-called the immunoSEQ multiplex PCR reads with MiXCR, one entry per CDR3 protein. The sample lists about 120,000 distinct CDR3 sequences, 80% to 95% seen once, with 0.12% in the top ten. Negative isolation was used for CD8+ and CD4+ T cells, and FACS enrichment was applied to TEMRA cells. Germline V gene data show CDR1 as LNHNV and CDR2 as YYDKDF (reference sequence). The CDR3 loop spans 15 amino acids. Between the trimmed V and J ends, which lost 0 bases and 2 bases, there was a span of 11 bases.

The chain couples TRBV15 to TRBJ2-7, with D possibly TRBD2 on 6 matching bases. This TCR was recovered from a human donor in good health. The sequenced sample was CD8+ T cells from PBMCs. The CDR3 DNA sequence: TGTGCCACCAGCAGAGATTTCGGGGGACCCTACGAGCAGTACTTC. Protein sequence: CATSRDFGGPYEQYF.